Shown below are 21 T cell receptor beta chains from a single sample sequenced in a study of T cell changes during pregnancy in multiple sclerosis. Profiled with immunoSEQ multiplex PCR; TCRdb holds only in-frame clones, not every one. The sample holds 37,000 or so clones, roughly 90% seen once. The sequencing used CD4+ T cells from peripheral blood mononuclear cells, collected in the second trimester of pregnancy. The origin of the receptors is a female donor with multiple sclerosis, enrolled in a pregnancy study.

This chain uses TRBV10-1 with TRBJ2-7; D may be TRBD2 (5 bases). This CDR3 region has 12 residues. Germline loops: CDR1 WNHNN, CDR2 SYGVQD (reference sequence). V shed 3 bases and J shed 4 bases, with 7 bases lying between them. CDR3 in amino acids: CASSDPGYEQYF. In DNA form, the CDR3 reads TGCGCCAGCAGTGATCCGGGGTACGAGCAGTACTTC.

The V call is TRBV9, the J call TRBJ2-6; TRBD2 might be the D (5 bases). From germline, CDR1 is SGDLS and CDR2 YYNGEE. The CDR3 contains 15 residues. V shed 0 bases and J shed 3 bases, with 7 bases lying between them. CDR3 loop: CASSVGGLGANVLTF. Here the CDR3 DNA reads TGTGCCAGCAGCGTAGGAGGGCTTGGGGCCAACGTCCTGACTTTC. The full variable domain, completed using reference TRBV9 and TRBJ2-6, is DSGVTQTPKHLITATGQRVTLRCSPRSGDLSVYWYQQSLDQGLQFLIQYYNGEERAKGNILERFSAQQFPDLHSELNLSSLELGDSALYFCASSVGGLGANVLTFGAGSRLTVL.

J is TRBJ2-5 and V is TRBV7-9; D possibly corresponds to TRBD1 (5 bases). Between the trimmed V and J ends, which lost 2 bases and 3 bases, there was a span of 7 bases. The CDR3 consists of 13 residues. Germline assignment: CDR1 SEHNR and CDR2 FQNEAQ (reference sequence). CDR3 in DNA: TGTGCCAGCAGCTTAAGGGGCGAAGAGACCCAGTACTTC. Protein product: CASSLRGEETQYF.

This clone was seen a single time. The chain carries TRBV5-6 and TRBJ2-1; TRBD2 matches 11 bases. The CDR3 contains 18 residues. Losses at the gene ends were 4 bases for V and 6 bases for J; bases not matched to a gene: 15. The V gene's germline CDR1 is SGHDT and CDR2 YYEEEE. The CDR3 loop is CASSMGLADNAGSNEQFF. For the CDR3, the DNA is TGTGCCAGCAGCATGGGACTAGCGGACAACGCCGGTTCCAATGAGCAGTTCTTC.

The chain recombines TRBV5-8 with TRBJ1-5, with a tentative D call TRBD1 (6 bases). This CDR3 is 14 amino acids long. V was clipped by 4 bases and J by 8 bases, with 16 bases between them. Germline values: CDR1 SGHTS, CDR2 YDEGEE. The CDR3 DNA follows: TGTGCCAGCAGCCCGATGAGGGGGTCAGAGCCCCAGCATTTT. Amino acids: CASSPMRGSEPQHF.

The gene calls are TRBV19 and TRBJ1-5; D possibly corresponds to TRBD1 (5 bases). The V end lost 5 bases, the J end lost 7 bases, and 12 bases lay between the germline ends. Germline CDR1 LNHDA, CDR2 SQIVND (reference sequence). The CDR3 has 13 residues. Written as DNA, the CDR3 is TGTGCCAGTAGTGCTCCAGGGTTGCAGCCCCAGCATTTT. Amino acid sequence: CASSAPGLQPQHF.

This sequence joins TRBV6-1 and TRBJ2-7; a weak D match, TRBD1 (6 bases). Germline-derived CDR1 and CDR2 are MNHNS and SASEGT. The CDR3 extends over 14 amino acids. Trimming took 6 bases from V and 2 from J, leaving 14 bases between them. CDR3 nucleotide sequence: TGTGCCAGCAGGTACCAGGACAGAACCTACGAGCAGTACTTC. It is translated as CASRYQDRTYEQYF.

In nucleotides, the CDR3 is TGCGCCAGCAGCCACGCCGCCGGGACAAGACTCTCTGGGGCCAACGTCCTGACTTTC. Translated: CASSHAAGTRLSGANVLTF. This rearrangement joins TRBV4-3 to TRBJ2-6; D is perhaps TRBD1 (6 bases). The CDR3 runs 19 residues. V shed 3 bases and J shed 0 bases, with 18 bases lying between them. CDR1 and CDR2 from the germline V gene are LGHNA and YSLEER.

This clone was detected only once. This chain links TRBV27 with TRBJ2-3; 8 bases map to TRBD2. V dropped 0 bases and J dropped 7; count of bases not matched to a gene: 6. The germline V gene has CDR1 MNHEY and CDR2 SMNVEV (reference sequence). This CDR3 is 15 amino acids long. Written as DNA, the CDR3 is TGTGCCAGCAGTTTATCGGGACTAGAGGGGCATACGCAGTATTTT. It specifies CASSLSGLEGHTQYF.

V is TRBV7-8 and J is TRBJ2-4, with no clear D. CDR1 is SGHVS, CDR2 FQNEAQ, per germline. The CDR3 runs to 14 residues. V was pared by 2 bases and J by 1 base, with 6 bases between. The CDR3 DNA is TGTGCCAGCAGCTTAAGCCTCGCCAAAAACATTCAGTACTTC. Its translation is CASSLSLAKNIQYF.

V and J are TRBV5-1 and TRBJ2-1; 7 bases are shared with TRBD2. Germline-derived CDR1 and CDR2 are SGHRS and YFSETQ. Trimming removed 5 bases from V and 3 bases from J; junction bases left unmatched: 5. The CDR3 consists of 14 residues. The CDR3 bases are TGCGCCAGCAGTAGCTTAGCGGGCTACAATGAGCAGTTCTTC. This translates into CASSSLAGYNEQFF.

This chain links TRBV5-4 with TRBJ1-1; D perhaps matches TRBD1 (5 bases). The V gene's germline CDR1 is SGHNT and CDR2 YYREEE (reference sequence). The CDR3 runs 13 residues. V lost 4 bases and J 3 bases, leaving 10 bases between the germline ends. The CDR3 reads CASSVDRDTEAFF. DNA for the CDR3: TGTGCCAGCAGCGTCGACAGAGACACTGAAGCTTTCTTT.

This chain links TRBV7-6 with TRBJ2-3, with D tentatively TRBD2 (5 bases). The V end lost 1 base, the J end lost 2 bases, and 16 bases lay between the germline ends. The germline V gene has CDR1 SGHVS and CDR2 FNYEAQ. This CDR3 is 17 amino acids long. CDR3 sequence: CASSLGTSTTTTDTQYF. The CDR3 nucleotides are TGTGCCAGCAGCTTAGGGACTTCTACTACCACCACAGATACGCAGTATTTT.

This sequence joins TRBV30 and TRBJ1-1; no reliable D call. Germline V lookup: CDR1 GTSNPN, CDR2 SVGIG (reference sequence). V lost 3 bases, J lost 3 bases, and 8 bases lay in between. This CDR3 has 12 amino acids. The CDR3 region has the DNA TGTGCCTGGAGAGAGGACTACACTGAAGCTTTCTTT. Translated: CAWREDYTEAFF.

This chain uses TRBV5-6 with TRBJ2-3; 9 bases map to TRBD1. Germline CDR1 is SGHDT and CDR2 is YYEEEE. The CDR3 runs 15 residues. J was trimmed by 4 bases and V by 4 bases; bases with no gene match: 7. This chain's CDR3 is CASSGGQGRADTQYF. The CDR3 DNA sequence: TGTGCCAGCAGCGGGGGACAGGGAAGGGCAGATACGCAGTATTTT.

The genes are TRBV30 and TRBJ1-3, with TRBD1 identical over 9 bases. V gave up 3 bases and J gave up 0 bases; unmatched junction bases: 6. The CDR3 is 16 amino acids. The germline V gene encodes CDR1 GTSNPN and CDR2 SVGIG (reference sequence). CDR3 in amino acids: CAWSRDRAYSGNTIYF. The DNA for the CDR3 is TGTGCCTGGAGCCGGGACAGGGCCTACTCTGGAAACACCATATATTTT.

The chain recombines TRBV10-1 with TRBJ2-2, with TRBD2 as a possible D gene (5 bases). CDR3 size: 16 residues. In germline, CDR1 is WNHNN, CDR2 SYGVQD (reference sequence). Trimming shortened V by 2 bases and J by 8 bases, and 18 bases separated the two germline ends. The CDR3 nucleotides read TGCGCCAGCAGTGAGCCGGAGCTCGGAGGTCAAGGGGAGCTGTTTTTT. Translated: CASSEPELGGQGELFF.

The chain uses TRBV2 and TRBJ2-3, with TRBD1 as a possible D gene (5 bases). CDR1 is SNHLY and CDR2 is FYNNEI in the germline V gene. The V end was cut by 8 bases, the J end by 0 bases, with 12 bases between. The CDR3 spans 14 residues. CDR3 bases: TGTGCCAGCCTGCCGCGACAGAGCACAGATACGCAGTATTTT. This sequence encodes CASLPRQSTDTQYF. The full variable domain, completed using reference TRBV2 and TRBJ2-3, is EPEVTQTPSHQVTQMGQEVILRCVPISNHLYFYWYRQILGQKVEFLVSFYNNEISEKSEIFDDQFSVERPDGSNFTLKIRSTKLEDSAMYFCASLPRQSTDTQYFGPGTRLTVL.

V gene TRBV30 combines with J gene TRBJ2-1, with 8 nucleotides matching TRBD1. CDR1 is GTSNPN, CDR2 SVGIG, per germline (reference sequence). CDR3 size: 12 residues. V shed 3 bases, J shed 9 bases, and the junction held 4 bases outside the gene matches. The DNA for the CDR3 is TGTGCCTGGAGCAGACAGGGGAGTGAGCAGTTCTTC. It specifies CAWSRQGSEQFF.

This CDR3 reads CASSAQVGSFYNEQFF. Written as DNA, the CDR3 is TGTGCCAGCAGTGCCCAAGTTGGGAGCTTTTACAATGAGCAGTTCTTC. This chain links TRBV25-1 with TRBJ2-1; TRBD2 is a possible D gene (5 bases). There are 16 residues in the CDR3. V was shortened by 4 bases and J by 4 bases, with 17 bases between the two germline ends. CDR1 is MGHDK and CDR2 is SYGVNS in the germline V gene.

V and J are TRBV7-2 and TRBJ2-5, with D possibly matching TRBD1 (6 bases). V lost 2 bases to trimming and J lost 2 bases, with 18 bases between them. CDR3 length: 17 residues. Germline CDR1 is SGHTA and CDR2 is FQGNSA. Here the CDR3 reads CASSLRRFGTPQETQYF. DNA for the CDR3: TGTGCCAGCAGCTTAAGGAGGTTCGGGACACCACAAGAGACCCAGTACTTC.